This T cell receptor beta chain is from a study of cytomegalovirus exposure and HLA in healthy donors. Turning to the study itself: Counted in an early data release were tens of millions of unique TCRs from HLA-typed donors. Ancestry clustering placed 81% of roughly 410 genotyped donors in the Caucasian-associated cluster. Whole-study results and caveats: Reportedly, cytomegalovirus status was diagnosed with high sensitivity and specificity.

In regard to this clone: No antigen is known for it.

Per germline, CDR1 LNHDA and CDR2 SQIVND (reference sequence). J lost 2 bases, V lost 5 bases, and 3 bases had no gene match. The CDR3 totals 15 residues. Amplification used 60 Vbeta primers and 13 Jbeta primers. Data came from immunoSEQ multiplex PCR; TCRdb stores just in-frame clones and leaves some out. The data show over 85,000 clones, around 77% seen once. The sequenced sample consisted of PBMCs. This sequence joins TRBV19 and TRBJ2-5; 12 bases line up with TRBD2. This clonotype was sampled from a male donor in good health and CMV-seropositive. Here the CDR3 reads CASSSSGRGQETQYF. The CDR3 DNA reads TGTGCCAGTAGTTCTAGCGGGAGGGGGCAAGAGACCCAGTACTTC.